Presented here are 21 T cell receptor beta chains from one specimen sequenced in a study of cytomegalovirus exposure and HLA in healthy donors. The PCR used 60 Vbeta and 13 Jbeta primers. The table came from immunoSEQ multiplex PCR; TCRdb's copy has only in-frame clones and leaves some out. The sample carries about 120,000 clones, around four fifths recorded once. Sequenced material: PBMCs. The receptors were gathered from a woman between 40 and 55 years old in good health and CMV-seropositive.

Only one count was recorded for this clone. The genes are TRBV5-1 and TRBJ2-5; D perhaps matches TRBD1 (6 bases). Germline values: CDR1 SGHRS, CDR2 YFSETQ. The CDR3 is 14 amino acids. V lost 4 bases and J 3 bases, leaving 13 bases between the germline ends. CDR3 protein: CASSPRQVKETQYF. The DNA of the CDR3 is TGCGCCAGCAGCCCAAGACAGGTTAAAGAGACCCAGTACTTC.

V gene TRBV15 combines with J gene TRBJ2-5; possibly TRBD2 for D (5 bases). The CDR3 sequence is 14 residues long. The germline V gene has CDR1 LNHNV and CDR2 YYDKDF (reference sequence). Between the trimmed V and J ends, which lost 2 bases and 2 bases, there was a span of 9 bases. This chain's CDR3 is CATSRTRGQETQYF. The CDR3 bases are TGTGCCACCAGCAGAACCCGGGGACAAGAGACCCAGTACTTC.

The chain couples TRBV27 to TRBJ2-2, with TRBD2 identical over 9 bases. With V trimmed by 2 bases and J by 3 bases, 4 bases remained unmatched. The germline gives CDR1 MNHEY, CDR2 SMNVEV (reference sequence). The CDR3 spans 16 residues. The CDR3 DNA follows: TGTGCCAGCAGTTTAACGGCGGGAGGGTACACCGGGGAGCTGTTTTTT. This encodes CASSLTAGGYTGELFF.

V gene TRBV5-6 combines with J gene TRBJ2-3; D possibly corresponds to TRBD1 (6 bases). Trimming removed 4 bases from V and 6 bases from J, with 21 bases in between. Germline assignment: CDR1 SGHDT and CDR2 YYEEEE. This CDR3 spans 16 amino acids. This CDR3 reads CASSRTASGIDDTQYF. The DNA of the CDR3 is TGTGCCAGCAGCCGGACAGCCTCCGGAATCGACGATACGCAGTATTTT.

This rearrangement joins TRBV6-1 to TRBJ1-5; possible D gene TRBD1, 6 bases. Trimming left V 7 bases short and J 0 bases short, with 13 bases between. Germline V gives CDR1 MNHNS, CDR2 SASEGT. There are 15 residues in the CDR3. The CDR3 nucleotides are TGTGCCAGCACCGAGGACAGATATAGCAATCAGCCCCAGCATTTT. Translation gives CASTEDRYSNQPQHF.

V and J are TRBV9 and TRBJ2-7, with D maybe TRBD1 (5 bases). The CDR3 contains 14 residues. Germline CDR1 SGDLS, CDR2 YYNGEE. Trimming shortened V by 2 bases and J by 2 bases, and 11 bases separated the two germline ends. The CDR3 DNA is TGTGCCAGCAGCGTGGACACGGCAACCTACGAGCAGTACTTC. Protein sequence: CASSVDTATYEQYF.

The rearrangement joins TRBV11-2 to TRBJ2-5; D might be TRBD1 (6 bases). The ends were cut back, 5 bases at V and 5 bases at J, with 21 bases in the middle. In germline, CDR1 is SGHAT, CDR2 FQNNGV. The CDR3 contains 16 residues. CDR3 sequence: CASSPGTRVQGETQYF. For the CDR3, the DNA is TGTGCCAGCAGCCCAGGGACGAGAGTTCAGGGGGAGACCCAGTACTTC.

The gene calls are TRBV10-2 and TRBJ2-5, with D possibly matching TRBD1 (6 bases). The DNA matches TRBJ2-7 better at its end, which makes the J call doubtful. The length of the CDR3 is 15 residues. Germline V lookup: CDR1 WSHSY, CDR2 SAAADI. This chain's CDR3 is CASSDRTDNSYEQYF. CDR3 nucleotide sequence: TGCGCCAGCAGTGACAGGACAGACAACTCCTACGAGCAGTACTTC.

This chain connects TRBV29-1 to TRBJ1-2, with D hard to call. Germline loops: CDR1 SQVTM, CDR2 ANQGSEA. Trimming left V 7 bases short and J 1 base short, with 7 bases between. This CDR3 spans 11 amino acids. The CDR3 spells CSGGGNYGYTF. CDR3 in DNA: TGCAGCGGGGGAGGTAACTATGGCTACACCTTC.

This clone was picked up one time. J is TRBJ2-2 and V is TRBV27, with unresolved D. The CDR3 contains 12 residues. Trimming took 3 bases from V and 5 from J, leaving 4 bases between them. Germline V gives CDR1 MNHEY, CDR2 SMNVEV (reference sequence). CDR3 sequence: CASSFKTGELFF. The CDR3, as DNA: TGTGCCAGCAGTTTTAAAACCGGGGAGCTGTTTTTT.

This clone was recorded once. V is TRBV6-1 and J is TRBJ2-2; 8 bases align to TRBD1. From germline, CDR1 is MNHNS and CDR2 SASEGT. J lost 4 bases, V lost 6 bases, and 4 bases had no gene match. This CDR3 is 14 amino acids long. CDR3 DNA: TGTGCCAGCAGGGACAGGGTGAGCACCGGGGAGCTGTTTTTT. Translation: CASRDRVSTGELFF.

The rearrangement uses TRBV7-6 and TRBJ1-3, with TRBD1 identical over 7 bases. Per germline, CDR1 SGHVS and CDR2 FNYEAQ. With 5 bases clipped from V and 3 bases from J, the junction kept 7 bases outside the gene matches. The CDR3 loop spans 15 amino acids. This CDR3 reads CASSGTGVGGNTIYF. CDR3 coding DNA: TGTGCCAGCAGCGGTACAGGGGTTGGTGGAAACACCATATATTTT.

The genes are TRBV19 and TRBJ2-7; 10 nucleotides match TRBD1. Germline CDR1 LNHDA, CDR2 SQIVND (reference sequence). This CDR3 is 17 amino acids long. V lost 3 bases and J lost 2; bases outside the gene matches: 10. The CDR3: CASSISSGTGATYEQYF. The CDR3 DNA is TGTGCCAGTAGTATCTCTTCCGGGACAGGGGCAACCTACGAGCAGTACTTC.

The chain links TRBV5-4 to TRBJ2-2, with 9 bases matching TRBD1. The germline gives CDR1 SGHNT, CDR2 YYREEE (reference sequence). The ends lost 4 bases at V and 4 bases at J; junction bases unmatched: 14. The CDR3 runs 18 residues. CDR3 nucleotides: TGTGCCAGCAGCCACCCCCCGGGGACAGGGAGGGGCACCGGGGAGCTGTTTTTT. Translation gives CASSHPPGTGRGTGELFF.

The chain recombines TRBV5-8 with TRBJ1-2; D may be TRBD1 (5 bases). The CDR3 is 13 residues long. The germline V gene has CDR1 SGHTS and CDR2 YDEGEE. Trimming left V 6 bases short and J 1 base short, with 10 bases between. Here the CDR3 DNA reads TGTGCCAGCAAAAAGGGGTTTAACTATGGCTACACCTTC. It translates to CASKKGFNYGYTF.

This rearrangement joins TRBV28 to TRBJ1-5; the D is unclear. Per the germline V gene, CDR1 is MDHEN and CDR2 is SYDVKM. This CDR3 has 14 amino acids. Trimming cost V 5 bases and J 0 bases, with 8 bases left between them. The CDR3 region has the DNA TGTGCCAGCAGTGGACGGGGTAGCAATCAGCCCCAGCATTTT. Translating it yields CASSGRGSNQPQHF.

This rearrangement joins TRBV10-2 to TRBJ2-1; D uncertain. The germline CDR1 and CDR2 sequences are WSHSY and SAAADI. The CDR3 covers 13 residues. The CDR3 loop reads CGAGSQTYNEQFF. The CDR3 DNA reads TGCGGCGCAGGTTCACAGACCTACAATGAGCAGTTCTTC.

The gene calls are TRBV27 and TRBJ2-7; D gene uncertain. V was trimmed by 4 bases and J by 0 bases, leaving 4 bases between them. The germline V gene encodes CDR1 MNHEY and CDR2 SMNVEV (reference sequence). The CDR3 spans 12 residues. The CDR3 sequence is CASSSSSYEQYF. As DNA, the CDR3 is TGTGCCAGCAGTTCCAGCTCCTACGAGCAGTACTTC.

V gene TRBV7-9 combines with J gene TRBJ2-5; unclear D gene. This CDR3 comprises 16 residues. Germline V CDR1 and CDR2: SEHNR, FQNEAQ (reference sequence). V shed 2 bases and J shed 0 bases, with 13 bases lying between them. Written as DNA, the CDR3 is TGTGCCAGCAGCTTATATAGGCAGGCCAACCAAGAGACCCAGTACTTC. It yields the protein CASSLYRQANQETQYF.

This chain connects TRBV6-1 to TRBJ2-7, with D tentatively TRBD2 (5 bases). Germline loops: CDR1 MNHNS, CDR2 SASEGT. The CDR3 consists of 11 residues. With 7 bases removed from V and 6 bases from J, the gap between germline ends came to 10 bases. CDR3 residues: CASNRGGEQYF. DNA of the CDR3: TGTGCCAGCAACAGAGGAGGCGAGCAGTACTTC.

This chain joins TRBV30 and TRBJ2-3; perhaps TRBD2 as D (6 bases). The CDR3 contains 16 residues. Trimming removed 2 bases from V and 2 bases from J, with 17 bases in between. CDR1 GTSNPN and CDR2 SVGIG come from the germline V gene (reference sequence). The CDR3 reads CAWSPLRGLYTDTQYF. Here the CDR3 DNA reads TGTGCCTGGAGTCCTCTCCGAGGACTATACACAGATACGCAGTATTTT. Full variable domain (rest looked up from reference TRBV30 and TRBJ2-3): SQTIHQWPATLVQPVGSPLSLECTVEGTSNPNLYWYRQAAGRGLQLLFYSVGIGQISSEVPQNLSASRPQDRQFILSSKKLLLSDSGFYLCAWSPLRGLYTDTQYFGPGTRLTVL.